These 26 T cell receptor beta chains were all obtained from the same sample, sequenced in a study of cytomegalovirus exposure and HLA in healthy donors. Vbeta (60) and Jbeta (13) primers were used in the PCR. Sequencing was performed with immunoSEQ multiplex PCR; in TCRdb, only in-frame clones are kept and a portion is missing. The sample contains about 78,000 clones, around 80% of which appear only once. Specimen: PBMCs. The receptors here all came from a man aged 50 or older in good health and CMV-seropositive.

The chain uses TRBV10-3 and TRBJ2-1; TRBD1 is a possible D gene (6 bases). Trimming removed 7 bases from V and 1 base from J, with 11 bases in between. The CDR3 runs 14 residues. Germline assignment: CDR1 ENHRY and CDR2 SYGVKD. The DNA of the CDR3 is TGTGCCATCACCGAGGGGGTATCCTACAATGAGCAGTTCTTC. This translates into CAITEGVSYNEQFF.

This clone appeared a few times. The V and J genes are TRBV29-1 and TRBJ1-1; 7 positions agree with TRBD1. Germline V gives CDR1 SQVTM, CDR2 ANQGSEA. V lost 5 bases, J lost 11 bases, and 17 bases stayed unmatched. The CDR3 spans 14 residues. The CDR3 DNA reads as TGCAGCGTTCGGAACCAACGACAGGGCGGTAAGGCTTTCTTT. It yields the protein CSVRNQRQGGKAFF. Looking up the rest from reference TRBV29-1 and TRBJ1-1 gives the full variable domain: SAVISQKPSRDICQRGTSLTIQCQVDSQVTMMFWYRQQPGQSLTLIATANQGSEATYESGFVIDKFPISRPNLTFSTLTVSNMSPEDSSIYLCSVRNQRQGGKAFFGQGTRLTVV.

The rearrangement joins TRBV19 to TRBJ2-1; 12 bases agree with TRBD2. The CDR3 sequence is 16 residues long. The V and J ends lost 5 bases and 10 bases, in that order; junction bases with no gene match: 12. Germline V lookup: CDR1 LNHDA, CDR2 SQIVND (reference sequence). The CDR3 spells CASSGRTSGATWEQFF. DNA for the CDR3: TGTGCCAGTAGTGGACGGACTAGCGGGGCTACATGGGAGCAGTTCTTC.

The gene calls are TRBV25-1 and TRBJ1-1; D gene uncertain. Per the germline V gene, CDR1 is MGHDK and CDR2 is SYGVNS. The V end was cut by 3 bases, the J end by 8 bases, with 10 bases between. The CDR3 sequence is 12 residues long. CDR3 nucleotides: TGTGCCAGCAGTGAGGTCGTCGGGGAAGCTTTCTTT. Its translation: CASSEVVGEAFF.

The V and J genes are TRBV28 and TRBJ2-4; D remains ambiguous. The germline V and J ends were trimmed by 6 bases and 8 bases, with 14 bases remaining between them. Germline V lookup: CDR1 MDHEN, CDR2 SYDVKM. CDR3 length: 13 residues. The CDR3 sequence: CASSPPGFDIQYF. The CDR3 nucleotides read TGTGCCAGCAGCCCCCCGGGTTTTGACATTCAGTACTTC.

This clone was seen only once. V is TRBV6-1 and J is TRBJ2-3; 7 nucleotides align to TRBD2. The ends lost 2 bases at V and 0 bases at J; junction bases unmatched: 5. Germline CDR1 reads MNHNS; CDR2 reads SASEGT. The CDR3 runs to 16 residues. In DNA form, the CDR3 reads TGTGCCAGCAGTGAACGAGCGGGATCTAGCACAGATACGCAGTATTTT. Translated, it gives CASSERAGSSTDTQYF.

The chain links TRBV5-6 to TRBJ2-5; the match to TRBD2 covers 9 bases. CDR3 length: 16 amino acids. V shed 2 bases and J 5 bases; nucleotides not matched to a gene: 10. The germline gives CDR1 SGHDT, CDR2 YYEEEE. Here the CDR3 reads CASSLGLARLLETQYF. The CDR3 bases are TGTGCCAGCAGCTTAGGACTAGCGCGTCTTCTTGAGACCCAGTACTTC.

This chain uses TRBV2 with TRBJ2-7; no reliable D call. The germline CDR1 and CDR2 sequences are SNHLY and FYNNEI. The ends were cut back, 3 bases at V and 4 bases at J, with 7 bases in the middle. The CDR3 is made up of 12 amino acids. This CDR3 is CASSDRYYEQYF. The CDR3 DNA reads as TGTGCCAGCAGTGACAGGTATTACGAGCAGTACTTC.

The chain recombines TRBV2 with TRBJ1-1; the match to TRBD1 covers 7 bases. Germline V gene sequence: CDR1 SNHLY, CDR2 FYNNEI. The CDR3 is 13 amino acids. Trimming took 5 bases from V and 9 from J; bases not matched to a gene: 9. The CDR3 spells CASSQEETGKAFF. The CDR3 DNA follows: TGTGCCAGCAGTCAAGAGGAGACAGGGAAAGCTTTCTTT.

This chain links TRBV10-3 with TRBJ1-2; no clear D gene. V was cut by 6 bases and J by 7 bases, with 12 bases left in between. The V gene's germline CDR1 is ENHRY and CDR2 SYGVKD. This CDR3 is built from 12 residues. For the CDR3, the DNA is TGTGCCATCAGACTGGGAGACGGTGGCTACACCTTC. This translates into CAIRLGDGGYTF.

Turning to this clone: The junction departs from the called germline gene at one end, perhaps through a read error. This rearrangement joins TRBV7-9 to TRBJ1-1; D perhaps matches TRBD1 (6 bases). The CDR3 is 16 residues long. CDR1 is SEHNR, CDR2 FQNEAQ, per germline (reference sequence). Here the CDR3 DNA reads TGTTCCAGCAGTCCTGGGCAGGGACAACCGAACACTGAAGCTTTCTTT. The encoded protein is CSSSPGQGQPNTEAFF.

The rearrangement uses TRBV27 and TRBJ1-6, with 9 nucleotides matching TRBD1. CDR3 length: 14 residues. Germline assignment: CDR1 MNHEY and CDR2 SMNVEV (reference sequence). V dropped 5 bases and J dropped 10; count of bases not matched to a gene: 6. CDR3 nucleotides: TGTGCCAGCAGTCTACCCGGACAGGGGTCACCCCTCCACTTT. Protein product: CASSLPGQGSPLHF.

The CDR3 spells CASTSERTYNEQFF. CDR3 nucleotide sequence: TGTGCCAGCACCAGTGAGAGGACATACAATGAGCAGTTCTTC. The genes are TRBV5-5 and TRBJ2-1, with D perhaps TRBD1 (5 bases). The germline gives CDR1 SGHKS, CDR2 YYEKEE (reference sequence). The CDR3 runs to 14 residues. Between the trimmed V and J ends, which lost 6 bases and 4 bases, there was a span of 14 bases.

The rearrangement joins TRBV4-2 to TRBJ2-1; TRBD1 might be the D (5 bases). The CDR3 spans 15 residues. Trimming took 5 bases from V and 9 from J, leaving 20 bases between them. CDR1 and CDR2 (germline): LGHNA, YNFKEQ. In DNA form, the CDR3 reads TGTGCCAGCAGCAATATAGCTCAGGGTTTTCGTGAGCAGTTCTTC. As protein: CASSNIAQGFREQFF.

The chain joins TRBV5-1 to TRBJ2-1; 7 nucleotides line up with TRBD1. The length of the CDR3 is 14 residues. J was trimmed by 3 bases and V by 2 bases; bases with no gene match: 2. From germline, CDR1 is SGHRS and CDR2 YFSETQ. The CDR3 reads CASSFRDSYNEQFF. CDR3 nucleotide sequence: TGCGCCAGCAGCTTTAGGGACAGCTACAATGAGCAGTTCTTC.

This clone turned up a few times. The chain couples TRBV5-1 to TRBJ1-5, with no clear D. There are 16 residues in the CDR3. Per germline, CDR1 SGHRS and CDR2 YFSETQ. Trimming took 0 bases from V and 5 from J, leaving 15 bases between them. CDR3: CASSLDGVGPDQPQHF. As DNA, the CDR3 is TGCGCCAGCAGCTTGGATGGAGTAGGTCCCGATCAGCCCCAGCATTTT.

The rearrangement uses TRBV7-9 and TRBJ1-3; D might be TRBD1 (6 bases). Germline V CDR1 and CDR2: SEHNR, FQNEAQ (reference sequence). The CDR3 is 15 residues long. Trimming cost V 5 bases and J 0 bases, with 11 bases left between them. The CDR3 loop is CASSKGHPSGNTIYF. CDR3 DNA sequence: TGTGCCAGCAGCAAGGGACACCCCTCTGGAAACACCATATATTTT.

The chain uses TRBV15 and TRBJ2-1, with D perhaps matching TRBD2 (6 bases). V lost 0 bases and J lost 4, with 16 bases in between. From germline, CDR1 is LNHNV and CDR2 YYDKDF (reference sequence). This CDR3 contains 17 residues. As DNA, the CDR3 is TGTGCCACCAGCAGAGATTGGGGCGGAGGGCAGTACAATGAGCAGTTCTTC. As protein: CATSRDWGGGQYNEQFF.

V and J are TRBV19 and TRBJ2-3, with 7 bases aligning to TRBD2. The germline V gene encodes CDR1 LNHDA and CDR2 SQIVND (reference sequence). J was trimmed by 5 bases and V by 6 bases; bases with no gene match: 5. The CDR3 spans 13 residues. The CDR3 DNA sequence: TGTGCCAGTAGCCGGGACTATCAAGATACGCAGTATTTT. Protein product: CASSRDYQDTQYF.

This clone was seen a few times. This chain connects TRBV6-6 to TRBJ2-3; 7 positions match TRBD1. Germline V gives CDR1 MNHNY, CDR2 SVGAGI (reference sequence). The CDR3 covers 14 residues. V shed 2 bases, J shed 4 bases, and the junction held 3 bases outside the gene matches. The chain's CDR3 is CASSYRGQADTQYF. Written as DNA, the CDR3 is TGTGCCAGCAGTTACAGGGGGCAAGCAGATACGCAGTATTTT.

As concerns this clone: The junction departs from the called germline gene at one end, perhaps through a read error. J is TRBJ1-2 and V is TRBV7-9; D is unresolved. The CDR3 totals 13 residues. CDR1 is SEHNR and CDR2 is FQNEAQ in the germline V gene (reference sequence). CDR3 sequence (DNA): TGTTCCAGCAGCTTGAACTTATTCGATGGCTACACCTTC. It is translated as CSSSLNLFDGYTF. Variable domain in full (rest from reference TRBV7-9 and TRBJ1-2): DTGVSQNPRHKITKRGQNVTFRCDPISEHNRLYWYRQTLGQGPEFLTYFQNEAQLEKSRLLSDRFSAERPKGSFSTLEIQRTEQGDSAMYLCSSSLNLFDGYTFGSGTRLTVV.

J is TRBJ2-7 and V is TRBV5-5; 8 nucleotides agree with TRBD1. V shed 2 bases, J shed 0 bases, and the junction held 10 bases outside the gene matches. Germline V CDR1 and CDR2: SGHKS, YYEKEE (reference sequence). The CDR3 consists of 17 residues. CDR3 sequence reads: CASSLDAGGISSYEQYF. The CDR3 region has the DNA TGTGCCAGCAGCTTAGACGCAGGGGGCATAAGCTCCTACGAGCAGTACTTC.

CDR3 region: CASSLGQGDSWDGYTF. Written as DNA, the CDR3 is TGTGCCAGCAGCTTGGGACAGGGGGATAGCTGGGATGGCTACACCTTC. The V gene is TRBV5-5, the J gene TRBJ1-2; 9 bases map to TRBD1. CDR3 length equals 16 residues. Germline CDR1 reads SGHKS; CDR2 reads YYEKEE (reference sequence). J gave up 6 bases and V 0 bases, and 9 bases lay outside the gene matches.

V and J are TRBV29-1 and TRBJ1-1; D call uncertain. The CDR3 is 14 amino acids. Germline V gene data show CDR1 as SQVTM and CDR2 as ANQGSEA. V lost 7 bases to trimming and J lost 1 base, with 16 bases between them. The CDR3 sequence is CSERRRGGNTEAFF. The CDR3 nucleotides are TGCAGCGAAAGAAGGCGGGGTGGGAACACTGAAGCTTTCTTT.

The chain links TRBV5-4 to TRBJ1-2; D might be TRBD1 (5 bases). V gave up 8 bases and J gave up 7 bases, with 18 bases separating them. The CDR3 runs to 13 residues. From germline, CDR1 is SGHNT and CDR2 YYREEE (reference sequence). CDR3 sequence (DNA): TGTGCCAGTATCGGGGCAGGGCGGGGTGGCTACACCTTC. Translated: CASIGAGRGGYTF.

CDR3 amino acids: CASRPGVRYGYTF. In DNA, the CDR3 is TGTGCCAGCAGACCCGGAGTCCGGTATGGCTACACCTTC. The V gene is TRBV6-1, the J gene TRBJ1-2; no definite D call. Trimming cost V 6 bases and J 5 bases, with 13 bases left between them. CDR3 length: 13 residues. The germline V gene encodes CDR1 MNHNS and CDR2 SASEGT.